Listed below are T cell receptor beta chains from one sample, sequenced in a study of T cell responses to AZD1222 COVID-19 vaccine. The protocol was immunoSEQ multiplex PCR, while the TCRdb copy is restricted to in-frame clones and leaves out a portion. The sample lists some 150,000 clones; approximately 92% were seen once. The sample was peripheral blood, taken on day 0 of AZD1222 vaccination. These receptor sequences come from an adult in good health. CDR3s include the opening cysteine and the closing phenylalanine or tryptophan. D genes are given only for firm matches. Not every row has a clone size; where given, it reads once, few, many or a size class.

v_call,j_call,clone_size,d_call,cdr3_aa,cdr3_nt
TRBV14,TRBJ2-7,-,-,CASSGQNYEQYF,TGTGCCAGCAGCGGACAGAACTACGAGCAGTACTTC
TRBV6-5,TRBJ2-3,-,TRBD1,CASEEGDRDTDTQYF,TGTGCCAGTGAGGAAGGGGACAGGGACACAGATACGCAGTATTTT
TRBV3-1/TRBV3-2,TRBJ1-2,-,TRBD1,CASSQEAGGFYGYTF,TGTGCCAGCAGCCAAGAGGCAGGGGGATTCTATGGCTACACCTTC
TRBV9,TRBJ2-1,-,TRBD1,CASSPPGQKNNEQFF,TGTGCCAGCAGCCCGCCGGGACAGAAAAACAATGAGCAGTTCTTC
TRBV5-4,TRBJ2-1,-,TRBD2,CASSLGTSSYEQFF,TGTGCCAGCAGCTTGGGGACTAGCTCCTATGAGCAGTTCTTC
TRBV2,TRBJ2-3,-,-,CASSEEGFWAGAIKDTQYF,TGTGCCAGCAGTGAAGAGGGCTTTTGGGCGGGGGCGATTAAGGATACGCAGTATTTT
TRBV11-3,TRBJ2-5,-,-,CASSKDRQETQYF,TGTGCCAGCAGCAAAGACAGACAAGAGACCCAGTACTTC
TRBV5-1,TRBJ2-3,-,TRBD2,CASSSLSSGSSPDTQYF,TGCGCCAGCAGTTCCCTGTCTAGCGGGAGTTCTCCAGATACGCAGTATTTT
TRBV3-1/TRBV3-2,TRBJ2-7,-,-,CASSQAIYGQYF,TGTGCCAGCAGCCAAGCCATCTACGGGCAGTACTTC
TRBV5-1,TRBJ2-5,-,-,CASSHRDFQETQYF,TGCGCCAGCAGCCACCGGGACTTTCAAGAGACCCAGTACTTC
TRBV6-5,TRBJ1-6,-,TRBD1,CASEAGQGTSCHF,TGTGCCAGCGAAGCGGGACAGGGCACCTCTTGTCACTTT
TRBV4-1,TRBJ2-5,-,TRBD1,CASSQGFGTESYGTQYF,TGCGCCAGCAGCCAAGGCTTCGGGACAGAATCATACGGGACCCAGTACTTC
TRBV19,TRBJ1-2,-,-,CASSSGNYGYTF,TGTGCCAGTAGTTCCGGGAATTACGGCTACACCTTC
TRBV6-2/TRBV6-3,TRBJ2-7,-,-,CASSYRAPTYEQYF,TGTGCCAGCAGTTACCGGGCCCCCACCTACGAGCAGTACTTC
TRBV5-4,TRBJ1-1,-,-,CASSSPGHTEAFF,TGTGCCAGCAGCTCCCCGGGACACACTGAAGCTTTCTTT
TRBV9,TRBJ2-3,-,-,CASSTHRAFGTDTQYF,TGTGCCAGCAGCACCCACAGGGCATTCGGCACAGATACGCAGTATTTT
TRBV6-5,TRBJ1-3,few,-,CASSLSQQGGNTIYF,TGTGCCAGCAGTTTATCCCAACAGGGCGGAAACACCATATATTTT
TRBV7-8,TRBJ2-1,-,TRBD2,CASSLLAGGNEQFF,TGTGCCAGCAGTTTACTAGCGGGGGGGAATGAGCAGTTCTTC
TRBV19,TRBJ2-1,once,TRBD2,CASSFTAGVGNEQFF,TGTGCCAGTAGTTTCACCGCGGGAGTGGGCAATGAGCAGTTCTTC
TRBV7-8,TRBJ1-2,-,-,CASSLAIPGPDYGYTF,TGTGCCAGCAGCTTAGCGATTCCAGGACCCGACTATGGCTACACCTTC
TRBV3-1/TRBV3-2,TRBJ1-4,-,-,CASSQQGSGDEKLFF,TGTGCCAGCAGCCAACAGGGTAGCGGGGATGAAAAACTGTTTTTT
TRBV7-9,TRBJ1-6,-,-,CASSLKAEFSYNSPLHF,TGTGCCAGCAGCCTCAAGGCGGAGTTCTCCTATAATTCACCCCTCCACTTT
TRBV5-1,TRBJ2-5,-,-,CASSSGVGETQYF,TGCGCCAGCAGCTCAGGGGTAGGAGAGACCCAGTACTTC
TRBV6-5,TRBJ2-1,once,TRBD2,CASSYASGSDEQFF,TGTGCCAGCAGTTACGCTAGCGGGAGTGATGAGCAGTTCTTC
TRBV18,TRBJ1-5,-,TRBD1,CASSPTGANQPQHF,TGTGCCAGCTCGCCTACAGGGGCCAACCAGCCCCAGCATTTT
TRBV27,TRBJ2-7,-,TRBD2,CASSSPRLAGEVYEQYF,TGTGCCAGCAGTTCGCCCAGACTAGCGGGAGAAGTCTACGAGCAGTACTTC
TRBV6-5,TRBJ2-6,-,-,CASSYSGTGANVLTF,TGTGCCAGCAGTTACTCAGGGACTGGGGCCAACGTCCTGACTTTC
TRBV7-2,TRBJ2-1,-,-,CASSSPPGKRSSYNEQFF,TGTGCCAGCAGCTCCCCCCCGGGGAAGCGAAGCTCCTACAATGAGCAGTTCTTC
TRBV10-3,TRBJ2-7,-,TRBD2,CAISASPGLADAYEQYF,TGTGCCATCAGTGCATCACCGGGACTAGCGGACGCCTACGAGCAGTACTTC
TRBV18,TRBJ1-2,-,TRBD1,CASSLGTQGENGYTF,TGTGCCAGCTCACTTGGAACACAGGGGGAGAATGGCTACACCTTC
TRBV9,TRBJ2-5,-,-,CASSVGAGETQYF,TGTGCCAGCAGCGTAGGTGCGGGGGAGACCCAGTACTTC
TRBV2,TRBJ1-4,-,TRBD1,CASQGDKHEKLFF,TGTGCCAGCCAGGGGGACAAGCACGAAAAACTGTTTTTT
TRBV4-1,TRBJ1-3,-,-,CASSQVAGVTNTIYF,TGCGCCAGCAGCCAAGTAGCAGGGGTTACAAACACCATATATTTT
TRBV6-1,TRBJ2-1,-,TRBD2,CASSEAGSGRAYGDNEQFF,TGTGCCAGCAGTGAAGCCGGTAGCGGGAGGGCCTATGGGGACAATGAGCAGTTCTTC
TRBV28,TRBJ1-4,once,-,CASSLFGTGPEKLFF,TGTGCCAGCAGTTTATTCGGCACAGGGCCCGAAAAACTGTTTTTT
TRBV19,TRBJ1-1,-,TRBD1,CASRQGARGTEAFF,TGTGCCAGTAGACAGGGGGCGCGGGGCACTGAAGCTTTCTTT
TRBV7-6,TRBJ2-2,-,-,CASSEPRQAPGELFF,TGTGCCAGCAGCGAACCCCGACAGGCGCCCGGGGAGCTGTTTTTT
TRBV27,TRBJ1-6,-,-,CASSSNLGNSPLHF,TGTGCCAGCAGTTCTAACCTGGGCAATTCACCCCTCCACTTT
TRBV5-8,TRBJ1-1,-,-,CASSQTPGVEGTEAFF,TGTGCCAGCAGCCAGACGCCGGGAGTAGAAGGCACTGAAGCTTTCTTT
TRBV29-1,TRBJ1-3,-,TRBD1,CSVAGQSSGNTIYF,TGCAGCGTCGCGGGACAGAGCTCTGGAAACACCATATATTTT